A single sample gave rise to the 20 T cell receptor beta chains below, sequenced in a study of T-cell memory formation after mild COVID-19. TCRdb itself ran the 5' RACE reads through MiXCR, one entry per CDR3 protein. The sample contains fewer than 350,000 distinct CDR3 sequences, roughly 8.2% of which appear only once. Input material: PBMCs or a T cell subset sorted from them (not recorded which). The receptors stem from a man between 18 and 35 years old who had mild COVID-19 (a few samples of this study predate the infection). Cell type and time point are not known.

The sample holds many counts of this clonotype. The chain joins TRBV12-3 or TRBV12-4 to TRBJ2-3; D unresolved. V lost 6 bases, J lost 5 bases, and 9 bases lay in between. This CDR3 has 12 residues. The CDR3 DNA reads TGTGCCAGCAGCCCCTTTCTAGATACGCAGTATTTT. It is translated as CASSPFLDTQYF.

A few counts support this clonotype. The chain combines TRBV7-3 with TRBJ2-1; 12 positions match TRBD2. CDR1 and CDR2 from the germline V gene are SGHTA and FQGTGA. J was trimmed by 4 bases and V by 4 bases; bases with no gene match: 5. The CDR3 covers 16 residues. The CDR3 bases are TGTGCCAGCAGCTCCTCCGGGACTAGCGGGTACAATGAGCAGTTCTTC. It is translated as CASSSSGTSGYNEQFF.

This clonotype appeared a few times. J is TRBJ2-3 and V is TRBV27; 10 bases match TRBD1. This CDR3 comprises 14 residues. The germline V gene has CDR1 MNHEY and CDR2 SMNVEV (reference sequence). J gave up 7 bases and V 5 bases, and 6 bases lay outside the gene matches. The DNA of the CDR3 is TGTGCCAGCAGTCCGGGACAGGGGAGTTATACGCAGTATTTT. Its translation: CASSPGQGSYTQYF.

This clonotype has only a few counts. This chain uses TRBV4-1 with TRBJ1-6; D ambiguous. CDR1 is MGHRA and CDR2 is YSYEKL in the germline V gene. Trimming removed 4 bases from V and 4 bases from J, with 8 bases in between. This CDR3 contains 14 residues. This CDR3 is CASSPHGYNSPLHF. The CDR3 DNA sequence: TGCGCCAGCAGCCCTCACGGGTATAATTCACCCCTCCACTTT.

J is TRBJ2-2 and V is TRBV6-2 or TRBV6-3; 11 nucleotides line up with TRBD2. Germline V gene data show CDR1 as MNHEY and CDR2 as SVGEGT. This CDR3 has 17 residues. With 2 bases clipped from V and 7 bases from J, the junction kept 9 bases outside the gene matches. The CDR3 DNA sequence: TGTGCCAGCAGTTACCCGCGACTAGCGGGGCCGCTCGGGGAGCTGTTTTTT. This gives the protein CASSYPRLAGPLGELFF.

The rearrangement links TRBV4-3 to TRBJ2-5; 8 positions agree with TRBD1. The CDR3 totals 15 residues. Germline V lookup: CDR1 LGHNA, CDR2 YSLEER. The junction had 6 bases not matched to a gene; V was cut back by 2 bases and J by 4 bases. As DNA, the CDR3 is TGCGCCAGCAGCCAAACAGGACAGGGCACAGAGACCCAGTACTTC. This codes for CASSQTGQGTETQYF.

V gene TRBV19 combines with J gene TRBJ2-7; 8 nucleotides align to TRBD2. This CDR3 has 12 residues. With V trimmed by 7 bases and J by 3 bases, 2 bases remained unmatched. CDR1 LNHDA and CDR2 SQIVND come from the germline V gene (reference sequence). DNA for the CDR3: TGTGCCAGTACCAGCGGGGGCTACGAGCAGTACTTC. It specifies CASTSGGYEQYF.

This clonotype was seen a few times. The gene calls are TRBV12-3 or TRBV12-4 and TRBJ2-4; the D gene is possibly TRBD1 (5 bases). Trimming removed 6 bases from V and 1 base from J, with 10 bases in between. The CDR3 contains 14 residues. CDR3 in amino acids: CASSNRKAKNIQYF. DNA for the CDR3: TGTGCCAGCAGCAACAGGAAGGCCAAAAACATTCAGTACTTC.

CDR3 loop: CASSQDMSGEVRETQYF. The DNA for the CDR3 is TGCGCCAGCAGCCAAGATATGAGCGGGGAGGTTAGAGAGACCCAGTACTTC. The chain has TRBV4-1 and TRBJ2-5, with 7 bases matching TRBD2. Germline V lookup: CDR1 MGHRA, CDR2 YSYEKL. V gave up 0 bases and J gave up 4 bases; unmatched junction bases: 11. The CDR3 is 17 amino acids.

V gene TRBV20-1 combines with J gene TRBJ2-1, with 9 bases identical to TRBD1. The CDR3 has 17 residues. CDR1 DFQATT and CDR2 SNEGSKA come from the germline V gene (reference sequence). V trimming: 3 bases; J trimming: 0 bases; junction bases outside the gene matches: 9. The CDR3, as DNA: TGCAGTGCTAGGCCGGGGACAGGGACGACCTCCTACAATGAGCAGTTCTTC. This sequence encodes CSARPGTGTTSYNEQFF.

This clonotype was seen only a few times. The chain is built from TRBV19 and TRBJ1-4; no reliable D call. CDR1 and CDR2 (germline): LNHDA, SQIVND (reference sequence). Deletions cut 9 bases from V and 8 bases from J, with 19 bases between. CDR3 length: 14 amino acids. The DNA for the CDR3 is TGTGCCAGCCATCCGTTAGGAAGTGTCGAAAAACTGTTTTTT. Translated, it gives CASHPLGSVEKLFF.

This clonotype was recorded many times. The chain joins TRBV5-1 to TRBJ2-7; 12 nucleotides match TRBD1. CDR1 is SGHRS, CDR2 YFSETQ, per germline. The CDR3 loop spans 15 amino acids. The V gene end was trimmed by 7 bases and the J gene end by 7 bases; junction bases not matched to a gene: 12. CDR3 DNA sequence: TGCGCCAGCTTACTGTCGGGACAGGGGGCTCGGGAGCAGTACTTC. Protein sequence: CASLLSGQGAREQYF.

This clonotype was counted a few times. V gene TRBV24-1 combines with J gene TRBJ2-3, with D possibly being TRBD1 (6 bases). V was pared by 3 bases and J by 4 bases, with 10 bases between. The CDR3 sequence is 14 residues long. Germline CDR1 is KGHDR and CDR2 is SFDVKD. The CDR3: CATSDRGSPDTQYF. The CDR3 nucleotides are TGTGCCACCAGTGATAGGGGGAGCCCAGATACGCAGTATTTT.

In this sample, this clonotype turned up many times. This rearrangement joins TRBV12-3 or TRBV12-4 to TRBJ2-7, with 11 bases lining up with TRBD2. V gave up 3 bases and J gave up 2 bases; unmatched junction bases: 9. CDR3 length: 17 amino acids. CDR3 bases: TGTGCCAGCAGTTTTAGGCTAGCGGGGGGTTCGCCCTACGAGCAGTACTTC. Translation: CASSFRLAGGSPYEQYF.

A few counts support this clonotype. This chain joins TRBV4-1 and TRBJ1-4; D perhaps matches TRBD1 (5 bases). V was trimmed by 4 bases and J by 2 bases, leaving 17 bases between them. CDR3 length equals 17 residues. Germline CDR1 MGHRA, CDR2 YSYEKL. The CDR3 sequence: CASSPSWGRATNEKLFF. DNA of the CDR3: TGCGCCAGCAGCCCATCATGGGGCAGGGCCACTAATGAAAAACTGTTTTTT.

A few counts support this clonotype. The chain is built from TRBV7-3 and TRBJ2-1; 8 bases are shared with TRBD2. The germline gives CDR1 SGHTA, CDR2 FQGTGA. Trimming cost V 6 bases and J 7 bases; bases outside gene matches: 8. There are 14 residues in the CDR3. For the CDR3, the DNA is TGTGCCAGCAGAGACTCTAGCGGGTTGAATGAGCAGTTCTTC. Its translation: CASRDSSGLNEQFF. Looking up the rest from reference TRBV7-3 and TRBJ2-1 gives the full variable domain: GAGVSQTPSNKVTEKGKYVELRCDPISGHTALYWYRQSLGQGPEFLIYFQGTGAADDSGLPNDRFFAVRPEGSVSTLKIQRTERGDSAVYLCASRDSSGLNEQFFGPGTRLTVL.

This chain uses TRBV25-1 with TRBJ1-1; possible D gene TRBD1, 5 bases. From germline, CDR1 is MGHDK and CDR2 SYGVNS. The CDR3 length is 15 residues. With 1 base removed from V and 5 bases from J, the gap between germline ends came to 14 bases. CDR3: CASSELGGAQTEAFF. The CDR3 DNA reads TGTGCCAGCAGTGAATTAGGAGGGGCCCAAACTGAAGCTTTCTTT.

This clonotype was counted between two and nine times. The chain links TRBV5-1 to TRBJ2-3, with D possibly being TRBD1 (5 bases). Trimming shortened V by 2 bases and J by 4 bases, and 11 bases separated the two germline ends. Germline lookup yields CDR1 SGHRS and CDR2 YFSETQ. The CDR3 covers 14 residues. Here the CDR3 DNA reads TGCGCCAGCAGCTTCCAGGGTTCCCCAGATACGCAGTATTTT. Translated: CASSFQGSPDTQYF.

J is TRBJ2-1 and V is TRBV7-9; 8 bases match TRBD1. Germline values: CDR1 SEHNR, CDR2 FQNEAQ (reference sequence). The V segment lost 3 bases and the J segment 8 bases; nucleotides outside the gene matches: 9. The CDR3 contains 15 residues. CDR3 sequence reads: CASSFQGAFSDEQFF. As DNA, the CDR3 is TGTGCCAGCAGCTTCCAGGGGGCGTTTAGCGATGAGCAGTTCTTC. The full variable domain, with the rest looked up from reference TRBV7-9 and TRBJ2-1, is DTGVSQNPRHKITKRGQNVTFRCDPISEHNRLYWYRQTLGQGPEFLTYFQNEAQLEKSRLLSDRFSAERPKGSFSTLEIQRTEQGDSAMYLCASSFQGAFSDEQFFGPGTRLTVL.

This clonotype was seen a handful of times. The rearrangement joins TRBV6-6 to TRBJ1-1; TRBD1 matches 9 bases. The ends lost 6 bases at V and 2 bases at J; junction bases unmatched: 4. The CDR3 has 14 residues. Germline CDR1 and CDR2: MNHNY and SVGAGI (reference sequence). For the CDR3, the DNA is TGTGCCAGCAGGGATACAGGGGGCAACACTGAAGCTTTCTTT. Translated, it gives CASRDTGGNTEAFF.